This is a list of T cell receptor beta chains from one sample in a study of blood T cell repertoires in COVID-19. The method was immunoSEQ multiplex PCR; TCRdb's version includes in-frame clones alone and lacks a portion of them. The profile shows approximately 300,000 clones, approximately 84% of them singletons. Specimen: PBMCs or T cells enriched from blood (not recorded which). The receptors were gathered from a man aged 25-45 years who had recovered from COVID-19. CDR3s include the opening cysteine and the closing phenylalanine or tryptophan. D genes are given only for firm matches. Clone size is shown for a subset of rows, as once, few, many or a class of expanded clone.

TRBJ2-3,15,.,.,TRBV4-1,TGCGCCAGCAGCCAAGTGCCGGGTGCGGGGGATACGCAGTATTTT,CASSQVPGAGDTQYF
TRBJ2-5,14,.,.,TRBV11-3,TGTGCCAGCAGCTTCGGTCAGGGTTGGGAGACCCAGTACTTC,CASSFGQGWETQYF
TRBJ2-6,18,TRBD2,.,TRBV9,TGTGCCAGCAGCGTATATGCTAGCGGGGGAGCTGGGGCCAACGTCCTGACTTTC,CASSVYASGGAGANVLTF
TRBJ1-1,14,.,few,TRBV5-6,TGTGCCAGCAGCTTGGGACAAAGTCGGACTGAAGCTTTCTTT,CASSLGQSRTEAFF
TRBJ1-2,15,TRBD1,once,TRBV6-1,TGTGCCAGCAGGGAAGGGTTTGGACAGGGGGACGGCTACACCTTC,CASREGFGQGDGYTF
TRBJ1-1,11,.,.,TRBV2,TGTGCCAGCAGTGAAAGGGAGTCCGCTTTCTTT,CASSERESAFF
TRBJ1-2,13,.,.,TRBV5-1,TGCGCCAGCAGCGATCAGCGTGGCTATGGCTACACCTTC,CASSDQRGYGYTF
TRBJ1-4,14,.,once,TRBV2,TGTGCCAGCAGTGGGGGGGGGCTGAATGAAAAACTGTTTTTT,CASSGGGLNEKLFF
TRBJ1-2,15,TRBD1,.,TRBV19,TGTGCCAGTAGCGATGGGGCAGGGGGCAACTATGGCTACACCTTC,CASSDGAGGNYGYTF
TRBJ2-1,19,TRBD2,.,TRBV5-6,TGTGCCAGCAGCTTGGACCCCGGGACTAGCGGGTTATCCTACAATGAGCAGTTCTTC,CASSLDPGTSGLSYNEQFF
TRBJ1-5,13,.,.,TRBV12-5,TGTGCTAGTGGTTTGGTTCAAATCCAGCCCCAGCATTTT,CASGLVQIQPQHF
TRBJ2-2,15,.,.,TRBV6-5,TGTGCCAGCAGTTATAGGCTAGCAGACACCGGGGAGCTGTTTTTT,CASSYRLADTGELFF
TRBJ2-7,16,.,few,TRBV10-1,TGCGCCAGCAGTGAGTCAACCGGGACACCGACCTACGAGCAGTACTTC,CASSESTGTPTYEQYF
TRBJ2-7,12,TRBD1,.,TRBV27,TGTGCCAGCGCGACAGGGGGAGGCGAGCAGTACTTC,CASATGGGEQYF
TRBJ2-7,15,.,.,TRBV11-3,TGTGCCAGCAGCTTAGGAGCTGTATCTTCCTACGAGCAGTACTTC,CASSLGAVSSYEQYF
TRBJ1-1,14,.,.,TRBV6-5,TGTGCCAGCAGTTACTCGGAGGACGGACTCCAGACTTTCTTT,CASSYSEDGLQTFF
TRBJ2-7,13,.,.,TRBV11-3,TGTGCCAGCAGCCCCACGACAGGTAACGAGCAGTACTTC,CASSPTTGNEQYF
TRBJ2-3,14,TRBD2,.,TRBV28,TGTGCCAGCAGTCCCGGGACTAGTCCAGATACGCAGTATTTT,CASSPGTSPDTQYF